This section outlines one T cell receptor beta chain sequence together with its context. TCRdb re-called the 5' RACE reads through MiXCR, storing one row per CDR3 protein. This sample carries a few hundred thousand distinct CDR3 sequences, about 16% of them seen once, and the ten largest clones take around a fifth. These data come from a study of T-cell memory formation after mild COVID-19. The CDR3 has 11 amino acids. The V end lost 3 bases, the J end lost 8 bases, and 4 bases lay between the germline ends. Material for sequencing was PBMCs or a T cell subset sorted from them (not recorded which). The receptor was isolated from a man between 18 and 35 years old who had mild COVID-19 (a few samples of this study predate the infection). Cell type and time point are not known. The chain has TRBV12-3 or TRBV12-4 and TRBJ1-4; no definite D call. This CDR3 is CASSFREKLFF. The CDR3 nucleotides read TGTGCCAGCAGTTTTAGAGAAAAACTGTTTTTT.